These 11 T cell receptor beta chains were all obtained from the same sample, sequenced in a study of breast tumors, draining lymph nodes, adjacent tissues. TCRdb analysed the multiplex PCR reads with MiXCR anew, one entry per CDR3 protein. The data contain 200,000 to 250,000 distinct CDR3 sequences, approximately 31% of them singletons. Samples came from axillary lymph nodes draining the breast cancer. Sample: axillary lymph node tissue. All receptors come from a female donor with breast cancer. Some clones in this sample may be carry-over from other donors' samples.

As to this clonotype: The junction departs from the called germline gene at one end, perhaps through a read error. This chain joins TRBV20-1 and TRBJ2-7; no firm D call. Germline V CDR1 and CDR2: DFQATT, SNEGSKA (reference sequence). CDR3 size: 11 residues. The DNA of the CDR3 is TGCAGTGCTAGAGAGGAATACGGGCAGTGCTTC. It specifies CSAREEYGQCF.

The genes are TRBV12-3 or TRBV12-4 and TRBJ1-1, with D unclear. The CDR3 is made up of 13 amino acids. Trimming removed 1 base at V and 11 bases at J, with 14 bases between. The DNA for the CDR3 is TGTGCCAGCAGTTTAGATATTTCAGGTTCTGCTTTCTTT. Its translation: CASSLDISGSAFF.

This clonotype appeared a few times. The chain carries TRBV10-1 and TRBJ1-6; 7 bases map to TRBD1. CDR1 WNHNN and CDR2 SYGVQD come from the germline V gene (reference sequence). The V and J ends lost 9 bases and 0 bases, in that order; junction bases with no gene match: 14. The CDR3 runs to 18 residues. The CDR3 sequence: CARGGQSPGGSYNSPLHF. CDR3 coding DNA: TGCGCCAGAGGGGGACAGTCGCCGGGGGGCTCCTATAATTCACCCCTCCACTTT.

This clonotype was detected many times. V and J are TRBV5-1 and TRBJ2-7, with D uncertain. There are 11 residues in the CDR3. V was trimmed by 3 bases and J by 4 bases, leaving 5 bases between them. Germline loops: CDR1 SGHRS, CDR2 YFSETQ. CDR3 region: CASSSAYEQYF. For the CDR3, the DNA is TGCGCCAGCAGCTCAGCGTACGAGCAGTACTTC. The full variable domain, completed using reference TRBV5-1 and TRBJ2-7, is KAGVTQTPRYLIKTRGQQVTLSCSPISGHRSVSWYQQTPGQGLQFLFEYFSETQRNKGNFPGRFSGRQFSNSRSEMNVSTLELGDSALYLCASSSAYEQYFGPGTRLTVT.

This clonotype has ten or more counts. The genes are TRBV28 and TRBJ1-2, with D unresolved. V lost 5 bases and J 3 bases, leaving 7 bases between the germline ends. The CDR3 is 12 amino acids. Per the germline V gene, CDR1 is MDHEN and CDR2 is SYDVKM. CDR3 sequence: CASSPSYYGYTF. In DNA, the CDR3 is TGTGCCAGCAGTCCCTCCTACTATGGCTACACCTTC.

This clonotype was observed many times. The V gene is TRBV19, the J gene TRBJ2-2; 8 bases line up with TRBD1. The CDR3 is 16 residues long. CDR1 and CDR2 from the germline V gene are LNHDA and SQIVND (reference sequence). V trimming: 6 bases; J trimming: 1 base; junction bases outside the gene matches: 7. The CDR3 nucleotides read TGTGCCAGTAGCACCAGGGGGCGCGGGAACACCGGGGAGCTGTTTTTT. Translating gives CASSTRGRGNTGELFF.

Ten or more counts support this clonotype. V is TRBV28 and J is TRBJ2-7, with TRBD2 matching 7 bases. The CDR3 contains 12 residues. V was clipped by 6 bases and J by 6 bases; unmatched bases: 5. CDR1 and CDR2 (germline): MDHEN, SYDVKM. The CDR3 nucleotides read TGTGCCAGCAGCGGCGGGAGAGGCGAGCAGTACTTC. Its protein is CASSGGRGEQYF.

This chain joins TRBV2 and TRBJ1-1; D uncertain. CDR3 length: 13 amino acids. Between the trimmed V and J ends, which lost 5 bases and 9 bases, there was a span of 16 bases. Germline assignment: CDR1 SNHLY and CDR2 FYNNEI. This CDR3 reads CASSWGRGQKAFF. The CDR3 region has the DNA TGTGCCAGCAGTTGGGGTCGCGGTCAAAAAGCTTTCTTT.

The rearrangement joins TRBV13 to TRBJ2-5; D gene uncertain. The CDR3 covers 15 residues. Trimming took off 0 bases at V and 5 bases at J, with 13 bases between the two ends. Germline V CDR1 and CDR2: PRHDT, FYEKMQ (reference sequence). The CDR3 DNA sequence: TGTGCCAGCAGCTTAGGGGGTAGTAGCCGGGAGACCCAGTACTTC. Translated: CASSLGGSSRETQYF.

This clonotype was recorded many times. The V gene is TRBV7-3, the J gene TRBJ2-2; D tentatively fits TRBD1 or TRBD2 (6 bases each). The CDR3 is 19 amino acids. Trimming removed 1 base at V and 1 base at J, with 19 bases between. CDR1 is SGHTA and CDR2 is FQGTGA in the germline V gene. CDR3 DNA: TGTGCCAGCAGCTTAATCGGTTCCGGGGGCAGGGAGAACACCGGGGAGCTGTTTTTT. Translating it yields CASSLIGSGGRENTGELFF.

Comments on this clonotype: A much larger clone lies a single base off, so this may be a read error. The genes are TRBV6-2 or TRBV6-3 and TRBJ1-6; weak D call: TRBD1 (6 bases). V lost 5 bases and J 6 bases, leaving 14 bases between the germline ends. Germline V gene sequence: CDR1 MNHEY, CDR2 SVGEGT. This CDR3 spans 15 amino acids. Here the CDR3 DNA reads TGTGCCAGCAGTCAGGCGGGGGCGACTAATTCACCCCTCCACTTT. The encoded protein is CASSQAGATNSPLHF.